This paragraph reports one TCR beta chain. The antigen remains unidentified. An end of the junction does not agree with germline; a read error may underlie this. This record belongs to a study of tumor and adjacent non-tumor tissue in lung cancer. Across the study: Histology: about twelve adenocarcinoma, 2 squamous cell carcinoma, 1 small cell lung cancer. Samples averaged roughly 4.4 million productive TCRbeta reads each. Study conclusions and caveats: TCR diversity was significantly greater in tumor than normal lung tissue. In normal lung, the top 100 clones were significantly more dominant than in tumor.

TCRbeta libraries were built with three rounds of nested PCR, modified from ARM-PCR. TCRdb re-called the multiplex PCR reads through MiXCR, storing one row per CDR3 protein. Here the sample spans fewer than 120,000 distinct CDR3 sequences, 84% being singletons. RNA was extracted from bulk tissue without any cell sorting. The CDR3 is 13 amino acids. CDR1 is SGHAT and CDR2 is FQNNGV in the germline V gene. The genes are TRBV11-2 and TRBJ1-2, with D perhaps matching TRBD1 (6 bases). Sequencing was done on a sample of lung tumor tissue. The source is a man between 65 and 79 years old with non-small cell lung cancer. The DNA for the CDR3 is TGTACCAGCAGCTTAGATAGGGGGAGTGGCTACACCTTC. This encodes CTSSLDRGSGYTF.